Below, one T cell receptor (beta chain) is given with its context. Its antigen remains unknown. Once extracted for a subset, genomic DNA was divided evenly among several immunoSEQ plates. This table comes from immunoSEQ multiplex PCR, and its TCRdb copy is limited to in-frame clones, with some not included. The sample includes 85,000 to 100,000 clones, about 68% of them seen just once. Combining CD45RO+ cells with CCR7-negative CD45RA+ TemRA cells gave CD8 memory. This record belongs to a study of shared clonotypes between healthy human individuals. Study-level results: Non-shared clonotypes displayed generation probabilities falling below those of clonotypes present in all four donors.

The CDR3 has 15 residues. Germline V gene sequence: CDR1 SQVTM, CDR2 ANQGSEA. V dropped 7 bases and J dropped 0 bases, with 18 bases sitting between them. This clonotype was sampled from a man aged 25-45 years in good health. The V and J genes are TRBV29-1 and TRBJ1-2, with a possible D match to TRBD1 (5 bases). The sequenced material came from memory CD8+ T cells sorted from blood. Described subset: CD45RO+ cells pooled with CCR7-negative TemRA cells. The DNA for the CDR3 is TGCAGCGCCTTGGGGCGGGGGGTGCCTAACTATGGCTACACCTTC. Its translation is CSALGRGVPNYGYTF. The full variable domain, its missing parts supplied by reference TRBV29-1 and TRBJ1-2, is SAVISQKPSRDICQRGTSLTIQCQVDSQVTMMFWYRQQPGQSLTLIATANQGSEATYESGFVIDKFPISRPNLTFSTLTVSNMSPEDSSIYLCSALGRGVPNYGYTFGSGTRLTVV.